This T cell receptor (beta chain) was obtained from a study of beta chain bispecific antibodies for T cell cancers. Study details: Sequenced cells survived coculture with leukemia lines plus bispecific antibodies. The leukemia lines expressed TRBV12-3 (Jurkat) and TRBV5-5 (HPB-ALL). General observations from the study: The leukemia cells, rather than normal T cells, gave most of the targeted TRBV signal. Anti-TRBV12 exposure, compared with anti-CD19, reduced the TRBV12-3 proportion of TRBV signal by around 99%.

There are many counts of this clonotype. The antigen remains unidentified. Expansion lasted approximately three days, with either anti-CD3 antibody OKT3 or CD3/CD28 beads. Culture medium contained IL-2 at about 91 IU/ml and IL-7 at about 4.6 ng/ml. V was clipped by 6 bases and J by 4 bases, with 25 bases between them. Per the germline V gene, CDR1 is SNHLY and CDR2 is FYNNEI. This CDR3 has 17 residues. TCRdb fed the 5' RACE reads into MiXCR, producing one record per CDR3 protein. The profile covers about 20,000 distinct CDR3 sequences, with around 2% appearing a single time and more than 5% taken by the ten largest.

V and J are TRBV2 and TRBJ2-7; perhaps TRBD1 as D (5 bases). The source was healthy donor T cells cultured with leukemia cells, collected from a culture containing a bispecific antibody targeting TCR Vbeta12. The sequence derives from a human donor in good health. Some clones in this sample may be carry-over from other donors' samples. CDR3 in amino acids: CASRKLELDRNPYEQYF. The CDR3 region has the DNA TGTGCCAGCAGAAAACTCGAACTCGACAGAAACCCTTACGAGCAGTACTTC.